These 14 T cell receptor beta chains share one sample of origin, sequenced in a study of CD8+CD57+ T cells in acquired aplastic anemia. Genomic DNA served as template for TCR beta VDJ and CDR3 profiling. TCRdb re-analysed the reads in MiXCR, keeping a single row per CDR3 protein. The data contain hundreds of thousands of distinct CDR3 sequences, about two thirds of them singletons. Material for sequencing was sorted CD4+, CD8+, or CD8+CD57+ T cells (not recorded which) from PBMCs. The source is a human donor in good health, serving as a control.

Worth noting for this clonotype: The junction departs from germline at one end; a sequencing error may be responsible. The genes are TRBV20-1 and TRBJ1-3; no reliable D call. The CDR3 is 13 amino acids. The germline V gene has CDR1 DFQATT and CDR2 SNEGSKA (reference sequence). CDR3 coding DNA: TGCAGTGCTAGGACACCCGAGGGAATCACCATATATTTT. Translating it yields CSARTPEGITIYF.

This clonotype occurred a few times. It is unclear where the CDR3 begins or ends on the DNA, so no DNA is shown, and the CDR3 is as TCRdb lists it. This chain links TRBV7-8 with TRBJ1-1; the table's D call TRBD1 went unverified against the DNA. Germline V gene sequence: CDR1 SGHVS, CDR2 FQNEAQ. The CDR3 adds up to 14 amino acids, both ends counted. The CDR3 loop reads CASSLPGGEQYFGF.

This clonotype occurred a few times. At one boundary the junction diverges from the germline segment, which might be a read error. The gene calls are TRBV9 and TRBJ1-3; possibly TRBD1 for D (5 bases). Per the germline V gene, CDR1 is SGDLS and CDR2 is YYNGEE. The length of the CDR3 is 19 residues. The DNA of the CDR3 is TGTGCCAGCAGGAGAACAGAAGGGACCGCTTTTTGGTCTGGAAACACCATACATTTT. Its protein product is CASRRTEGTAFWSGNTIHF.

The chain links TRBV12-5 to TRBJ1-4, with 7 bases aligning to TRBD1. The junction had 16 bases not matched to a gene; V was cut back by 9 bases and J by 3 bases. The CDR3 is 17 residues long. Germline CDR1 LGHNT, CDR2 FRNRAP. CDR3 sequence: CASSAPTTGQSNEKLFF. CDR3 DNA: TGTGCTAGCAGTGCCCCCACGACGGGACAGTCTAATGAAAAACTGTTTTTT.

This chain connects TRBV20-1 to TRBJ2-7, with 8 bases identical to TRBD2. Germline V CDR1 and CDR2: DFQATT, SNEGSKA (reference sequence). The CDR3 has 16 residues. V dropped 4 bases and J dropped 0; count of bases not matched to a gene: 11. The CDR3 spells CSANGGVGAVSYEQYF. The CDR3 nucleotides read TGCAGTGCTAACGGGGGGGTAGGGGCAGTCTCCTACGAGCAGTACTTC.

As regards this clonotype: Germline is not matched at one junction end, which may reflect a read error. This sequence joins TRBV10-2 and TRBJ2-5; the match to TRBD1 covers 7 bases. The CDR3 runs 14 residues. Germline lookup yields CDR1 WSHSY and CDR2 SAAADI. CDR3 loop: CAITEGAGGSTHHF. The CDR3 nucleotides are TGCGCCATCACCGAGGGGGCGGGTGGTTCGACCCACCACTTT.

Points on this clonotype: A read error may produce the germline difference seen at one junction end. This rearrangement joins TRBV5-1 to TRBJ2-1; D is possibly TRBD1 (5 bases). Per germline, CDR1 SGHRS and CDR2 YFSETQ. The CDR3 runs 14 residues. The DNA for the CDR3 is TGCGCTAGCAGGTTCTCGAGAAGGGGCGATGAGCAGTTCTTC. It codes for CASRFSRRGDEQFF.

The chain recombines TRBV20-1 with TRBJ1-1; the match to TRBD1 covers 8 bases. The ends lost 3 bases at V and 2 bases at J; junction bases unmatched: 8. CDR3 length equals 15 residues. CDR1 and CDR2 (germline): DFQATT, SNEGSKA (reference sequence). The CDR3 is CSASRGPDTNTEAFF. The CDR3, as DNA: TGCAGTGCTAGCAGGGGGCCGGACACTAACACTGAAGCTTTCTTT.

Concerning this clonotype itself: The conserved final phenylalanine or tryptophan is absent from the CDR3, which likely points to a read error. Because the CDR3's place on the DNA is in doubt, the DNA is left out and the CDR3 is given as listed by TCRdb. The chain uses TRBV7-2 and TRBJ1-4; TRBD1, the D gene given by the table, was not confirmed from the DNA. CDR1 is SGHTA and CDR2 is FQGNSA in the germline V gene. The CDR3 length is 13 residues, termini included. The CDR3 loop is CASSFARDNQPLH.

The gene calls are TRBV5-1 and TRBJ2-7, with D perhaps assigned TRBD1 or TRBD2 (7 bases each). Germline V lookup: CDR1 SGHRS, CDR2 YFSETQ. The CDR3 has 15 amino acids. V lost 7 bases and J 3 bases, leaving 20 bases between the germline ends. As DNA, the CDR3 is TGCGCCAGCCGCAGGGGGGGGGGGGTCTACTACGAGCAGTACTTC. The encoded protein is CASRRGGGVYYEQYF.

A remark on this clonotype: A junction end diverges from the germline sequence, so it may reflect a read error. DNA for the CDR3: TGTGCCAGCAGCTCCCAGGGGGGGGGGAGGACAGACACGCAGTATTTC. Translating gives CASSSQGGGRTDTQYF. V usage is TRBV25-1 and J usage is TRBJ2-7; D possibly uses TRBD1 or TRBD2 (7 bases each). The CDR3 is made up of 16 amino acids. Germline assignment: CDR1 MGHDK and CDR2 SYGVNS.

The chain employs TRBV5-6 and TRBJ2-5; 11 bases are shared with TRBD1. The V gene end was trimmed by 2 bases and the J gene end by 2 bases; junction bases not matched to a gene: 2. The CDR3 loop spans 15 amino acids. Per germline, CDR1 SGHDT and CDR2 YYEEEE. The DNA for the CDR3 is TGTGCCAGCAGCTTCCGGGACAGGGGGCAAGAGACCCAGTACTTC. Translation gives CASSFRDRGQETQYF.

The chain employs TRBV7-3 and TRBJ1-6; 7 bases line up with TRBD1. With 5 bases clipped from V and 19 bases from J, the junction kept 20 bases outside the gene matches. Germline CDR1 SGHTA, CDR2 FQGTGA. The CDR3 is 15 residues long. CDR3 coding DNA: TGTGCCAGCAGCCTAGGGGGCAGCGATGAAAAACTGTTTCACTTT. Translation gives CASSLGGSDEKLFHF.

The chain couples TRBV20-1 to TRBJ1-6; 7 positions match TRBD1. Germline CDR1 is DFQATT and CDR2 is SNEGSKA (reference sequence). This CDR3 spans 13 amino acids. V lost 6 bases, J lost 13 bases, and 12 bases stayed unmatched. DNA of the CDR3: TGCAGTGCGTCTAGGACAGGAAAATCTCCCCTCCACTTT. This gives the protein CSASRTGKSPLHF.